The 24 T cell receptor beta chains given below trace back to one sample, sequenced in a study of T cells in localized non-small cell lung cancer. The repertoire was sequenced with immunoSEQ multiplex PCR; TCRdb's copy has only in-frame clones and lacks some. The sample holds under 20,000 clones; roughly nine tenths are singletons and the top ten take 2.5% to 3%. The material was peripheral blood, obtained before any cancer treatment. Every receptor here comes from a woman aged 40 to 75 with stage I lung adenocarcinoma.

This chain's CDR3 is CASRKRGSSTDTQYF. The DNA of the CDR3 is TGTGCCAGCAGAAAGCGGGGGTCTAGCACAGATACGCAGTATTTT. The rearrangement uses TRBV7-2 and TRBJ2-3; 8 positions match TRBD2. The germline CDR1 and CDR2 sequences are SGHTA and FQGNSA. The CDR3 is 15 residues long. With 6 bases clipped from V and 0 bases from J, the junction kept 5 bases outside the gene matches.

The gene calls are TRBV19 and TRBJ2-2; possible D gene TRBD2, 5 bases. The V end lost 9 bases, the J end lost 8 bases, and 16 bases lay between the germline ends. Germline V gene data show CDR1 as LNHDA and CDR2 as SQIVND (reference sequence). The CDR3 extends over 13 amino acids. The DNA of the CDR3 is TGTGCCAGCATTGCGTCGGGGATAGGGGAGCTGTTTTTT. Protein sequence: CASIASGIGELFF.

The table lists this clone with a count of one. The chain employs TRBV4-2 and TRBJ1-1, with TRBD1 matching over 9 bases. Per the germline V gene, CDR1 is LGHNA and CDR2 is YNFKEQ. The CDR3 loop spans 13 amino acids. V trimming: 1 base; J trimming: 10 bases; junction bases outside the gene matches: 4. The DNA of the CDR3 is TGTGCCAGCAGCCAAGGGGACAGGGTGCGAGCTTTCTTT. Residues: CASSQGDRVRAFF.

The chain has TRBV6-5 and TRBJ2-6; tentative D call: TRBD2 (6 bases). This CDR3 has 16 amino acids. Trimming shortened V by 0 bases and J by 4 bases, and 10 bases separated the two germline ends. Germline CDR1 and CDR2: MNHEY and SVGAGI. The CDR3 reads CASSYSTGVGANVLTF. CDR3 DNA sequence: TGTGCCAGCAGTTACTCGACGGGGGTCGGGGCCAACGTCCTGACTTTC.

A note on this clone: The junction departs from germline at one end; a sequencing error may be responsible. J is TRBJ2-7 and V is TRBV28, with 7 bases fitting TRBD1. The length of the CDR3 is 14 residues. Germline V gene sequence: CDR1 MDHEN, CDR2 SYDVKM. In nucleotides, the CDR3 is TGTGCCAGCAGTTTCGGCAGGGGGTGGGACGAGCGGTACTTC. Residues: CASSFGRGWDERYF.

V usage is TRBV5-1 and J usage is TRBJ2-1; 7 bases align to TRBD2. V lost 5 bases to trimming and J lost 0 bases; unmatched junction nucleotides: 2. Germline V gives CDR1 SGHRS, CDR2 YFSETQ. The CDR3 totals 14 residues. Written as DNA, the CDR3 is TGCGCCAGCAGGGAGCGGGGCTCCTACAATGAGCAGTTCTTC. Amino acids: CASRERGSYNEQFF.

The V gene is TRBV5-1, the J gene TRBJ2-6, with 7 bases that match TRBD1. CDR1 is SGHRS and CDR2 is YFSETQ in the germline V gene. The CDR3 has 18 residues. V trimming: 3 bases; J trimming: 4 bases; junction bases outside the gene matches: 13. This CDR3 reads CASSSPRQGLTGANVLTF. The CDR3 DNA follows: TGCGCCAGCAGCTCTCCGAGACAGGGTCTGACGGGGGCCAACGTCCTGACTTTC.

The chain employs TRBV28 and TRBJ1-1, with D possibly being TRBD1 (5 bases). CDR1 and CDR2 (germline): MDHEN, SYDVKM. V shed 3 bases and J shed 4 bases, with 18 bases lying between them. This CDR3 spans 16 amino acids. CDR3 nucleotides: TGTGCCAGCAGTTTTTTTGGTCGGGCAGGGAGCACTGAAGCTTTCTTT. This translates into CASSFFGRAGSTEAFF.

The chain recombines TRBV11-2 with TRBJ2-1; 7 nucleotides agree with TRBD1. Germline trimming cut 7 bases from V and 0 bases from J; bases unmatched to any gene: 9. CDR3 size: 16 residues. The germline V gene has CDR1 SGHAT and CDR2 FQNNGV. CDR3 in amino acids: CASIPVRDSSYNEQFF. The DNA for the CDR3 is TGTGCCAGCATCCCAGTCCGGGACAGCTCCTACAATGAGCAGTTCTTC.

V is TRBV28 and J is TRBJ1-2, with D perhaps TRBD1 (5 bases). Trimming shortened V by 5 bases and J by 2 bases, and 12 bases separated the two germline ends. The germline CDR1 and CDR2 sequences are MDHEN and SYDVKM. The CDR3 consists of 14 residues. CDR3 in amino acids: CASSPGDGNYGYTF. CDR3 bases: TGTGCCAGCAGTCCCGGGGACGGAAACTATGGCTACACCTTC.

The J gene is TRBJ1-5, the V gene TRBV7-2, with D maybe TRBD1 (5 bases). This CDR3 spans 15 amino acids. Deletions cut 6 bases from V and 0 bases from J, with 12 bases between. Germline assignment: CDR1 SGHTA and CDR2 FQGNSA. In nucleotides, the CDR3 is TGTGCCAGCAGGGGACCTGGGGATAGCAATCAGCCCCAGCATTTT. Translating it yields CASRGPGDSNQPQHF.

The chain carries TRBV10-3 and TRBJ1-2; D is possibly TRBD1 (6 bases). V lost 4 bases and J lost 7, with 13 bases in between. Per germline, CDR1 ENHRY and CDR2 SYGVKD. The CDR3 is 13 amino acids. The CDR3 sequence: CAISVSGAVGYTF. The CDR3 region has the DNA TGTGCCATCAGTGTATCGGGGGCGGTTGGCTACACCTTC.

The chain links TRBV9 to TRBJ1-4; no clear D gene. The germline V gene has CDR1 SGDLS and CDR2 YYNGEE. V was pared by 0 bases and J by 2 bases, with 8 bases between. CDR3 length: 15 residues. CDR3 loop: CASSVGTVTNEKLFF. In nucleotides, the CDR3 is TGTGCCAGCAGCGTAGGGACGGTTACTAATGAAAAACTGTTTTTT.

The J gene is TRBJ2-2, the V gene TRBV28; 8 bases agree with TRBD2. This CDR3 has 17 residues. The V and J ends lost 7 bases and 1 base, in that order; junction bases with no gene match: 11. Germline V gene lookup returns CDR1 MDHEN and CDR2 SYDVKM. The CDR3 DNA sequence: TGTGCCAGCATCACCGGGGGGCTAGCGGGGAACACCGGGGAGCTGTTTTTT. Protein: CASITGGLAGNTGELFF.

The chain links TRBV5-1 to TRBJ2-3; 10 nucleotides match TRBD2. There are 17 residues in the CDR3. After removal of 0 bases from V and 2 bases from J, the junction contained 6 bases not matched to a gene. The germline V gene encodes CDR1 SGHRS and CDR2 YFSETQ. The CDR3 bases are TGCGCCAGCAGCTTGGCGGTTAGCGGGGGGTCCACAGATACGCAGTATTTT. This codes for CASSLAVSGGSTDTQYF. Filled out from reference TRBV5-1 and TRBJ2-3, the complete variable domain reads KAGVTQTPRYLIKTRGQQVTLSCSPISGHRSVSWYQQTPGQGLQFLFEYFSETQRNKGNFPGRFSGRQFSNSRSEMNVSTLELGDSALYLCASSLAVSGGSTDTQYFGPGTRLTVL.

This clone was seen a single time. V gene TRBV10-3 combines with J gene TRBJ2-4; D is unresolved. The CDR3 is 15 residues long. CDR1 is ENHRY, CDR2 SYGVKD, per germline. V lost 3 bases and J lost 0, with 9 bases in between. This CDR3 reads CAISDTGLAKNIQYF. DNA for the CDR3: TGTGCCATCAGTGACACGGGCCTAGCCAAAAACATTCAGTACTTC.

The CDR3 coding sequence is TGTGCCAGCAGTACCCAACCCGGAGGGTATCATGAGCAGTACTTC. It yields the protein CASSTQPGGYHEQYF. V and J are TRBV6-6 and TRBJ2-7; D is possibly TRBD2 (6 bases). The ends were cut back, 5 bases at V and 7 bases at J, with 21 bases in the middle. Germline values: CDR1 MNHNY, CDR2 SVGAGI (reference sequence). This CDR3 comprises 15 residues.

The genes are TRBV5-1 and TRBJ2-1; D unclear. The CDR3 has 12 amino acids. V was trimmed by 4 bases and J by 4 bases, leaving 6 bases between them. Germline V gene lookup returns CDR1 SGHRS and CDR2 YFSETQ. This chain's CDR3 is CASSVQYNEQFF. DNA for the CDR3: TGCGCCAGCAGCGTCCAGTACAATGAGCAGTTCTTC.

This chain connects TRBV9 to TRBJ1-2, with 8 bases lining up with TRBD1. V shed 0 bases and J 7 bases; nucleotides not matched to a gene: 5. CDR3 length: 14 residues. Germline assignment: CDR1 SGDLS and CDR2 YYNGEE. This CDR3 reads CASSVETGGGGYTF. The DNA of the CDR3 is TGTGCCAGCAGCGTAGAAACAGGGGGAGGTGGCTACACCTTC. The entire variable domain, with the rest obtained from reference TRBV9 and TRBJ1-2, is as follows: DSGVTQTPKHLITATGQRVTLRCSPRSGDLSVYWYQQSLDQGLQFLIQYYNGEERAKGNILERFSAQQFPDLHSELNLSSLELGDSALYFCASSVETGGGGYTFGSGTRLTVV.

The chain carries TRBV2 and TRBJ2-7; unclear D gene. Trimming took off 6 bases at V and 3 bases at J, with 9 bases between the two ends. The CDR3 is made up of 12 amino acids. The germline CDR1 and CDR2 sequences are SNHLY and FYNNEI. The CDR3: CASRLNNYEQYF. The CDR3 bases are TGTGCCAGCAGACTTAACAACTACGAGCAGTACTTC.

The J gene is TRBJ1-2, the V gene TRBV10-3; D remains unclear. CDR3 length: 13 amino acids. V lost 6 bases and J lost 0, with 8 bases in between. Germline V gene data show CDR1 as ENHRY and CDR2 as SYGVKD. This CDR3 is CAISSDPNYGYTF. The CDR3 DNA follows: TGTGCCATCAGCTCGGACCCTAACTATGGCTACACCTTC.

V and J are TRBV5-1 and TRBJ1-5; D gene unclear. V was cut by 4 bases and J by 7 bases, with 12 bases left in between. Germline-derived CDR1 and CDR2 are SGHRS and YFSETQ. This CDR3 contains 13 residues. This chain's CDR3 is CASSRFVGQPQHF. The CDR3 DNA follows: TGCGCCAGCAGCCGCTTCGTGGGCCAGCCCCAGCATTTT.

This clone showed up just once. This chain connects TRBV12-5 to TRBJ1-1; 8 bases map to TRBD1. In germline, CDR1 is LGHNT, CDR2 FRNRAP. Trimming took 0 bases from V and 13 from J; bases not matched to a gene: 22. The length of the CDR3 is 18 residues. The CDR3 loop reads CASGLVRCRGLDPRKGFF. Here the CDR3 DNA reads TGTGCTAGTGGTTTGGTACGATGCAGGGGGCTAGATCCCCGAAAAGGTTTCTTT.

CDR3 in amino acids: CASSLSAGAANEKLFF. The CDR3 coding sequence is TGTGCCAGCAGCTTAAGTGCGGGGGCGGCTAATGAAAAACTGTTTTTT. The V gene is TRBV7-2, the J gene TRBJ1-4; maybe TRBD1 (6 bases). There are 16 residues in the CDR3. Germline assignment: CDR1 SGHTA and CDR2 FQGNSA. Between the trimmed V and J ends, which lost 2 bases and 3 bases, there was a span of 13 bases.